The 10 T cell receptor beta chains given below trace back to one sample, sequenced in a study of blood T cell repertoires in COVID-19. Libraries were prepared by immunoSEQ multiplex PCR; TCRdb keeps only in-frame clonotypes and omits some of them. The table has tens of thousands of clones, 70% to 90% seen once; the top ten hold about a tenth. The sequenced sample consisted of peripheral blood. The receptors here all came from a human donor in a cohort sampled during active COVID-19.

This clone was detected a few times. This chain links TRBV6-5 with TRBJ1-6; D unresolved. This CDR3 has 14 residues. Trimming pared 2 bases from V and 7 bases from J, leaving 9 bases between. Germline CDR1 and CDR2: MNHEY and SVGAGI. In nucleotides, the CDR3 is TGTGCCAGCAGTTACGGGCAGAAGAATTCACCCCTCCACTTT. Translated: CASSYGQKNSPLHF.

In this sample, this clone turned up a few times. The V gene is TRBV7-9, the J gene TRBJ1-6; TRBD1 might be the D (6 bases). The CDR3 loop spans 15 amino acids. Per the germline V gene, CDR1 is SEHNR and CDR2 is FQNEAQ (reference sequence). V shed 2 bases and J shed 11 bases, with 16 bases lying between them. The CDR3 DNA is TGTGCCAGCAGCTTAAGATCAGGGGACCGGGCACCCCTCCACTTT. Translation gives CASSLRSGDRAPLHF.

Note on this clone: An end of the junction does not agree with germline; a read error may underlie this. This sequence joins TRBV7-7 and TRBJ2-7, with 8 bases that match TRBD2. The CDR3 loop spans 13 amino acids. Germline lookup yields CDR1 SSHAT and CDR2 FNYEAQ (reference sequence). For the CDR3, the DNA is TGTGCTAGCAGCAGATCCGGGACTAGCGAGCAGTACTTC. Amino acids: CASSRSGTSEQYF.

The gene calls are TRBV5-1 and TRBJ2-7, with D possibly TRBD2 on 6 matching bases. Deletions cut 3 bases from V and 5 bases from J, with 15 bases between. The CDR3 sequence is 14 residues long. Germline V gene data show CDR1 as SGHRS and CDR2 as YFSETQ. CDR3 amino acids: CASSSMGGGNEQYF. The CDR3 nucleotides are TGCGCCAGCAGCTCCATGGGGGGTGGGAACGAGCAGTACTTC.

V usage is TRBV6-5 and J usage is TRBJ2-7, with TRBD2 identical over 11 bases. The ends lost 2 bases at V and 7 bases at J; junction bases unmatched: 4. In germline, CDR1 is MNHEY, CDR2 SVGAGI. There are 14 residues in the CDR3. In DNA form, the CDR3 reads TGTGCCAGCAGTTACCTAGCGGGAGGACGGGAGCAGTACTTC. This sequence encodes CASSYLAGGREQYF.

This clone showed up just a few times. The genes are TRBV5-6 and TRBJ2-4; TRBD1 aligns across 12 bases. Germline V lookup: CDR1 SGHDT, CDR2 YYEEEE. Germline trimming cut 2 bases from V and 1 base from J; bases unmatched to any gene: 4. The length of the CDR3 is 17 residues. The CDR3 is CASSFRGQGAAKNIQYF. DNA for the CDR3: TGTGCCAGCAGCTTCCGGGGACAGGGGGCGGCCAAAAACATTCAGTACTTC.

This chain uses TRBV29-1 with TRBJ2-1, with 8 bases fitting TRBD2. The germline V gene encodes CDR1 SQVTM and CDR2 ANQGSEA. The trim removed 6 bases at V and 0 bases at J, leaving 4 bases unmatched. CDR3 length: 14 amino acids. The CDR3 here is CSVTAGDSYNEQFF. CDR3 DNA sequence: TGCAGCGTCACAGCGGGAGACTCCTACAATGAGCAGTTCTTC.

The chain combines TRBV28 with TRBJ2-5; 7 bases map to TRBD1. CDR1 is MDHEN, CDR2 SYDVKM, per germline. J gave up 5 bases and V 4 bases, and 4 bases lay outside the gene matches. The CDR3 has 13 amino acids. The CDR3 bases are TGTGCCAGCAGTTCAGGGGGTTCGGAGACCCAGTACTTC. Translating gives CASSSGGSETQYF.

The V gene is TRBV7-8, the J gene TRBJ2-2; TRBD1 agrees at 10 bases. V was pared by 4 bases and J by 5 bases, with 4 bases of the junction left unmatched. The germline V gene encodes CDR1 SGHVS and CDR2 FQNEAQ. This CDR3 comprises 15 residues. DNA of the CDR3: TGTGCCAGCAGCTCCAGGACAGGGGGAACCGGGGAGCTGTTTTTT. This gives the protein CASSSRTGGTGELFF.

This sequence joins TRBV3-1 (or the pseudogene TRBV3-2) and TRBJ1-1, with D tentatively TRBD1 (5 bases). This CDR3 contains 13 residues. Looked up from germline, CDR1 is LGHDT and CDR2 is YNNKEL (reference sequence). The V end lost 5 bases, the J end lost 11 bases, and 18 bases lay between the germline ends. The CDR3 DNA reads TGTGCCAGCAGCACCACAGGCCGTGAGGTCGCTTTCTTT. It is translated as CASSTTGREVAFF.